Below are 5 T cell receptor beta chains sequenced from a single sample in a study of tumor and adjacent non-tumor tissue in lung cancer. A modified ARM-PCR protocol with three rounds of nested PCR amplified TCRbeta. TCRdb redid the calling of the multiplex PCR reads with MiXCR, one entry per CDR3 protein. This table holds 200,000 to 250,000 distinct CDR3 sequences, 70% to 75% found once. No cell sorting was done before RNA was extracted from the tissue. Sample: lung tumor tissue. The receptors stem from a man aged 55-75 years with non-small cell lung cancer.

On this clonotype: A much larger clone differs by one base, so this may be a read error. The chain couples TRBV6-6 to TRBJ2-7; TRBD1 aligns across 12 bases. CDR3 length: 14 amino acids. Germline-derived CDR1 and CDR2 are MNHNY and SVGAGI (reference sequence). After removal of 6 bases from V and 7 bases from J, the junction contained 7 bases not matched to a gene. The CDR3 nucleotides are TGTGCCAGCAGCTGGGGACAGGGGGCAAAAGAGCAGTACTTC. The encoded protein is CASSWGQGAKEQYF.

This clonotype was found a few times. The rearrangement uses TRBV7-9 and TRBJ2-3, with TRBD2 matching over 7 bases. CDR1 and CDR2 from the germline V gene are SEHNR and FQNEAQ (reference sequence). The CDR3 is 15 residues long. V was pared by 4 bases and J by 4 bases, with 8 bases of the junction left unmatched. The CDR3: CASSSWTSISDTQYF. CDR3 nucleotides: TGTGCCAGCAGCTCCTGGACTAGTATCTCAGATACGCAGTATTTT. Full variable domain (remainder filled in from reference TRBV7-9 and TRBJ2-3): DTGVSQNPRHKITKRGQNVTFRCDPISEHNRLYWYRQTLGQGPEFLTYFQNEAQLEKSRLLSDRFSAERPKGSFSTLEIQRTEQGDSAMYLCASSSWTSISDTQYFGPGTRLTVL.

The V and J genes are TRBV12-3 or TRBV12-4 and TRBJ2-2; 8 bases map to TRBD2. The CDR3 consists of 14 residues. V lost 5 bases and J lost 7; bases outside the gene matches: 6. The CDR3 DNA follows: TGTGCCAGCAGTGATAGCGGGGCGGGCGGGGAGCTGTTTTTT. It codes for CASSDSGAGGELFF.

On this clonotype itself: This may arise from a read error, as a much more abundant clone is one base away. In nucleotides, the CDR3 is TGTGCCAGCAGCTTCGGCCTCCGAGTTAGTGATGAGCAGTTCTTC. It codes for CASSFGLRVSDEQFF. The chain recombines TRBV13 with TRBJ2-1, with no clear D. The CDR3 consists of 15 residues. V was pared by 3 bases and J by 8 bases, with 17 bases between. In germline, CDR1 is PRHDT, CDR2 FYEKMQ (reference sequence).

About this clonotype: This clone may be a read error of a much larger clone one base away. This chain connects TRBV20-1 to TRBJ1-6; unclear D gene. CDR3 length: 13 residues. CDR1 and CDR2 (germline): DFQATT, SNEGSKA (reference sequence). The CDR3 coding sequence is TGCAGTGCTAGGGCGACGGGGAATTCAGCCCTCCACTTT. The encoded protein is CSARATGNSALHF.